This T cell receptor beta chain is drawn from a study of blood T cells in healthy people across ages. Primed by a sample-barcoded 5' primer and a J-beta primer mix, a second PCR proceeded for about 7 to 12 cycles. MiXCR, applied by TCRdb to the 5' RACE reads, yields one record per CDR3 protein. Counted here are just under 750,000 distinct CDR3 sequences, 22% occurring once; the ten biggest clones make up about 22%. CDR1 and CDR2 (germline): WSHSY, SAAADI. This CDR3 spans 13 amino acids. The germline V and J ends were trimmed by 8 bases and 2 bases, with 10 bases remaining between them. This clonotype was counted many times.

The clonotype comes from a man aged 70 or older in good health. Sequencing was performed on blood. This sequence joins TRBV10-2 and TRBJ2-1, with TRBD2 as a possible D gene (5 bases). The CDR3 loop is CASHQTTYNEQFF. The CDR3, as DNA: TGCGCCAGCCATCAGACTACCTACAATGAGCAGTTCTTC.